The 18 T cell receptor beta chains given below trace back to one sample, sequenced in a study of blood T cell repertoires in COVID-19. Assay used: immunoSEQ multiplex PCR; TCRdb lists only in-frame clones, some missing. The sample lists about 16,000 clones; 60% to 85% were seen once. The material sequenced was peripheral blood. These receptors originate from a man aged 55 to 70 with acute or convalescent COVID-19.

This chain connects TRBV6-1 to TRBJ1-5; a weak D match, TRBD1 (6 bases). The CDR3 spans 14 residues. Deletions cut 3 bases from V and 5 bases from J, with 11 bases between. Germline V gene data show CDR1 as MNHNS and CDR2 as SASEGT. This CDR3 is CASSERGTDQPQHF. CDR3 bases: TGTGCCAGCAGTGAGAGGGGGACGGATCAGCCCCAGCATTTT.

This rearrangement joins TRBV6-2 or TRBV6-3 to TRBJ2-6; D gene unclear. CDR1 and CDR2 (germline): MNHEY, SVGEGT. Trimming shortened V by 0 bases and J by 0 bases, and 9 bases separated the two germline ends. The length of the CDR3 is 17 residues. The CDR3, as DNA: TGTGCCAGCAGTTACTCAGACTCGAGCTCTGGGGCCAACGTCCTGACTTTC. Residues: CASSYSDSSSGANVLTF.

This clone was seen a few times. The rearrangement joins TRBV2 to TRBJ1-5; 8 nucleotides line up with TRBD1. Trimming took 5 bases from V and 0 from J; bases not matched to a gene: 21. The CDR3 covers 21 residues. Per germline, CDR1 SNHLY and CDR2 FYNNEI. The CDR3: CASSPRGTIYGTGYSNQPQHF. The CDR3 DNA follows: TGTGCCAGCAGTCCTAGGGGGACGATCTACGGGACAGGTTATAGCAATCAGCCCCAGCATTTT.

The chain combines TRBV11-3 with TRBJ2-6, with 7 nucleotides matching TRBD2. Germline values: CDR1 SGHNT, CDR2 YENEEA. The CDR3 is made up of 16 amino acids. The V and J ends lost 2 bases and 3 bases, in that order; junction bases with no gene match: 4. Written as DNA, the CDR3 is TGTGCCAGCAGCTTATCGACGGGGGGTGGGGCCAACGTCCTGACTTTC. It yields the protein CASSLSTGGGANVLTF.

This chain connects TRBV7-3 to TRBJ1-1, with 10 bases aligning to TRBD1. Losses at the gene ends were 4 bases for V and 7 bases for J; bases not matched to a gene: 6. Germline CDR1 SGHTA, CDR2 FQGTGA. This CDR3 comprises 14 residues. The CDR3 reads CASSSRTGGYEAFF. The CDR3 nucleotides are TGTGCCAGCAGCTCCCGGACAGGGGGTTATGAAGCTTTCTTT.

V usage is TRBV5-1 and J usage is TRBJ1-2; TRBD1 aligns across 9 bases. Germline V gene data show CDR1 as SGHRS and CDR2 as YFSETQ. The CDR3 length is 14 residues. V lost 0 bases to trimming and J lost 7 bases; unmatched junction nucleotides: 4. The DNA for the CDR3 is TGCGCCAGCAGCTTGGGGGGACAGGGTTTTGGCTACACCTTC. Its protein is CASSLGGQGFGYTF.

The CDR3 coding sequence is TGCGCCAGCAGCTTGGTCCCAGACACTGAAGCTTTCTTT. Protein sequence: CASSLVPDTEAFF. The chain couples TRBV5-1 to TRBJ1-1; D gene uncertain. The V end was cut by 0 bases, the J end by 3 bases, with 6 bases between. The CDR3 consists of 13 residues. The V gene's germline CDR1 is SGHRS and CDR2 YFSETQ.

The rearrangement links TRBV6-4 to TRBJ1-6; D perhaps matches TRBD1 (5 bases). This CDR3 has 14 amino acids. Germline values: CDR1 MRHNA, CDR2 SNTAGT. Trimming left V 4 bases short and J 13 bases short, with 17 bases between. This CDR3 is CASSVSQGSHPLHF. The CDR3 nucleotides read TGTGCCAGCAGTGTATCGCAGGGTAGTCACCCCCTCCACTTT.

In this sample, this clone turned up a few times. V is TRBV5-6 and J is TRBJ2-7; TRBD2 aligns across 14 bases. CDR1 is SGHDT, CDR2 YYEEEE, per germline. The CDR3 totals 16 residues. J lost 5 bases, V lost 1 base, and 5 bases had no gene match. CDR3 residues: CASSLWGTSGGNEQYF. The CDR3 coding sequence is TGTGCCAGCAGCTTGTGGGGGACTAGCGGGGGCAACGAGCAGTACTTC.

This clone was seen only a few times. The rearrangement links TRBV5-1 to TRBJ1-6; D might be TRBD1 (6 bases). V lost 4 bases, J lost 13 bases, and 15 bases lay in between. The CDR3 sequence is 13 residues long. Per germline, CDR1 SGHRS and CDR2 YFSETQ. CDR3 bases: TGCGCCAGCAGCACGGACAGCCCTTCGCCCCTCCACTTT. Amino acids: CASSTDSPSPLHF.

The V call is TRBV4-3, the J call TRBJ1-3, with D uncertain. Germline loops: CDR1 LGHNA, CDR2 YSLEER. The CDR3 consists of 15 residues. The V gene lost 0 bases and the J gene lost 7 bases, with 13 bases spanning the gap. The DNA for the CDR3 is TGCGCCAGCAGCCAAGATCTGCAGGATAGGAACACCATATATTTT. Translated, it gives CASSQDLQDRNTIYF.

The chain has TRBV6-6 and TRBJ1-5; TRBD1 matches at 10 bases. V was pared by 5 bases and J by 7 bases, with 14 bases of the junction left unmatched. Germline CDR1 is MNHNY and CDR2 is SVGAGI (reference sequence). The CDR3 runs to 17 residues. The chain's CDR3 is CASSRRQGASSNQPQHF. The CDR3 DNA sequence: TGTGCCAGCAGTCGCCGACAGGGGGCATCATCAAACCAGCCCCAGCATTTT.

The chain links TRBV30 to TRBJ1-6; D gene uncertain. Trimming removed 2 bases at V and 0 bases at J, with 17 bases between. Germline V CDR1 and CDR2: GTSNPN, SVGIG (reference sequence). The CDR3 is 18 residues long. The CDR3 coding sequence is TGTGCCTGGAGTCCCCCCCCCGGACTCGTCTCCTATAATTCACCCCTCCACTTT. This translates into CAWSPPPGLVSYNSPLHF.

The genes are TRBV4-1 and TRBJ1-2; the match to TRBD1 covers 10 bases. V dropped 0 bases and J dropped 7; count of bases not matched to a gene: 17. This CDR3 is 19 amino acids long. CDR1 is MGHRA, CDR2 YSYEKL, per germline. CDR3: CASSQEFSTPGQGIVGYTF. CDR3 in DNA: TGCGCCAGCAGCCAAGAATTTTCTACTCCGGGACAGGGGATTGTTGGCTACACCTTC.

This chain connects TRBV5-1 to TRBJ2-1, with 12 bases matching TRBD1. The trim removed 0 bases at V and 8 bases at J, leaving 6 bases unmatched. CDR1 SGHRS and CDR2 YFSETQ come from the germline V gene. The CDR3 loop spans 16 amino acids. CDR3 coding DNA: TGCGCCAGCAGCTTGGTGGGACAGGGGGCCGGCGATGAGCAGTTCTTC. The encoded protein is CASSLVGQGAGDEQFF. The variable domain in full, with the rest retrieved from reference TRBV5-1 and TRBJ2-1, is KAGVTQTPRYLIKTRGQQVTLSCSPISGHRSVSWYQQTPGQGLQFLFEYFSETQRNKGNFPGRFSGRQFSNSRSEMNVSTLELGDSALYLCASSLVGQGAGDEQFFGPGTRLTVL.

The rearrangement uses TRBV14 and TRBJ1-4, with 7 nucleotides matching TRBD1. The CDR3 runs 15 residues. In germline, CDR1 is SGHDN, CDR2 FVKESK. V lost 4 bases to trimming and J lost 8 bases; unmatched junction nucleotides: 10. As DNA, the CDR3 is TGTGCCAGCAGCCGAACAGGGGCCCTGGGCGAAAAACTGTTTTTT. It translates to CASSRTGALGEKLFF.

V gene TRBV5-4 combines with J gene TRBJ2-2; 12 bases agree with TRBD2. CDR3 size: 16 residues. Germline assignment: CDR1 SGHNT and CDR2 YYREEE (reference sequence). V lost 4 bases and J lost 5; bases outside the gene matches: 6. The CDR3 sequence: CASSPGLAGKTGELFF. Written as DNA, the CDR3 is TGTGCCAGCAGCCCGGGACTAGCGGGCAAAACCGGGGAGCTGTTTTTT.

The chain uses TRBV19 and TRBJ2-3, with 9 bases lining up with TRBD2. V was pared by 5 bases and J by 1 base, with 4 bases of the junction left unmatched. This CDR3 is built from 15 residues. Germline CDR1 and CDR2: LNHDA and SQIVND (reference sequence). The CDR3 region is CASSPQRGGTDTQYF. CDR3 in DNA: TGTGCCAGTAGTCCCCAGCGGGGGGGCACAGATACGCAGTATTTT.